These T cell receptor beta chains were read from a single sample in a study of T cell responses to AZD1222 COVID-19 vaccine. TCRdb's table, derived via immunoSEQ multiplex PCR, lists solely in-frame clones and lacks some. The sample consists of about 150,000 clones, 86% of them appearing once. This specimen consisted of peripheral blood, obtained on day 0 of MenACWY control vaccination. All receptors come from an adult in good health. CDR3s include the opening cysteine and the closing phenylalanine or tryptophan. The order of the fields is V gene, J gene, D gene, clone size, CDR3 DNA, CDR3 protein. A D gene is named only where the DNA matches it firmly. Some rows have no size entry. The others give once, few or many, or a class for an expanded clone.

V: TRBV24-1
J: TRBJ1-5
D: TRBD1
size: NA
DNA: TGTGCCACCTCCAGGGGGGACGGCAATCAGCCCCAGCATTTT
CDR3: CATSRGDGNQPQHF

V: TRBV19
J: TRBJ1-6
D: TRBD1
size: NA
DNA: TGTGCCAGTAGTATAGCTTCGAACAGGGGTACACCCCTCCACTTT
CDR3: CASSIASNRGTPLHF

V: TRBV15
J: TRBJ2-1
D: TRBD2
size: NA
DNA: TGTGCCACCAGCAGAGATCTATGGGCGGGAGCGGGAAATGAGCAGTTCTTC
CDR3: CATSRDLWAGAGNEQFF

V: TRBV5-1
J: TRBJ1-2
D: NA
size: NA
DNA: TGCGCCAGCAGCCCTCGTTACGGGTTTCGGGAGGGCTACACCTTC
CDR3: CASSPRYGFREGYTF

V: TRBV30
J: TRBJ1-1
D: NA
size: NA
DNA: TGTGCCTGGAGTAAGGGCCTAAACACTGAAGCTTTCTTT
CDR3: CAWSKGLNTEAFF

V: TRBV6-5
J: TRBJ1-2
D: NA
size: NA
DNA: TGTGCCAGCAGCCGTACGTTAAACTATGGCTACACCTTC
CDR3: CASSRTLNYGYTF

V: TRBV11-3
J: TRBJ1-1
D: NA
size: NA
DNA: TGTGCCAGCAGCGTCGGCAGGGGAAACACTGAAGCTTTCTTT
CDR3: CASSVGRGNTEAFF

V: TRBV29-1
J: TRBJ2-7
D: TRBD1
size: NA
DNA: TGCAGCGTTGAAGATCTTAATGGACAGGGATCCTACGAGCAGTACTTC
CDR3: CSVEDLNGQGSYEQYF

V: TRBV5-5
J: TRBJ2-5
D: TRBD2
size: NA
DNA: TGTGCCAGCAGCTTTTTGCCGGGGGGGCCAAAAGAGACCCAGTACTTC
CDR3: CASSFLPGGPKETQYF

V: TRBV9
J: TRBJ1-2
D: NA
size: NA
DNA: TGTGCCAGCAGCGTAGGATCAAAGGGGACCTATGGCTACACCTTC
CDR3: CASSVGSKGTYGYTF

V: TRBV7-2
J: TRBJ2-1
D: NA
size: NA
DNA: TGTGCCAGCAGGCCTCCTACCCCCGGACTACGAATCAACAATGAGCAGTTCTTC
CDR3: CASRPPTPGLRINNEQFF

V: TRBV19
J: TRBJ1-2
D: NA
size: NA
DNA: TGTGCCAGTGCACCGGGACTGGAACTCTATGGCTACACCTTC
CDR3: CASAPGLELYGYTF

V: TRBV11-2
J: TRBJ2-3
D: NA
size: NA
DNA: TGTGCCAGCAGCTTATCATTTATAAGGAGGGCTGATGCGGCGGATACGCAGTATTTT
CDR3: CASSLSFIRRADAADTQYF

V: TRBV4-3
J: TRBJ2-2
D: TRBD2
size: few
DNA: TGCGCCAGCAGCCAAGATATGCTAGCGGGGAACACCGGGGAGCTGTTTTTT
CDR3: CASSQDMLAGNTGELFF

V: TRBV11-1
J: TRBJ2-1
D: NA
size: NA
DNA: TGTGCCAGCAGCTTAGACAGAAACCTCTACAATGAGCAGTTCTTC
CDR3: CASSLDRNLYNEQFF

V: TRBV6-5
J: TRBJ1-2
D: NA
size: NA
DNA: TGTGCCAGCTTACAGGGAGGGGGGGTAGCCTATGGCTACACCTTC
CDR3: CASLQGGGVAYGYTF

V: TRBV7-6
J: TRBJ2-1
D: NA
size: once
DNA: TGTGCCAGCAGCCCAGGTATTAATGAGCAGTTCTTC
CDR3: CASSPGINEQFF

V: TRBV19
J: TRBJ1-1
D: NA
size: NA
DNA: TGTGCCAGTAGTATAGGGGGGAATATGAACACTGAAGCTTTCTTT
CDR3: CASSIGGNMNTEAFF

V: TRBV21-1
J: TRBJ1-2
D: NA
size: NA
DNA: TGTGCCAGCAGCAAAGGGGACAGGGGGCGAGGGTTTTATGGCTACACCTTC
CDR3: CASSKGDRGRGFYGYTF

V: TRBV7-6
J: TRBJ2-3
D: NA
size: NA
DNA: TGTGCCAGCAGCTTAAAAGCGAGTTCTAGCACAGATACGCAGTATTTT
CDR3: CASSLKASSSTDTQYF

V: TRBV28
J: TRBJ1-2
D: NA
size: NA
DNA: TGTGCCATCCCCGGCAGGGGACGGAGGGGCTACACCTTC
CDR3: CAIPGRGRRGYTF

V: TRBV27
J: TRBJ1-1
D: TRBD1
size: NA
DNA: TGTGCCAGCAGTTCCCTTGGACAGGGGGCTGAAGCTTTCTTT
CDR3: CASSSLGQGAEAFF

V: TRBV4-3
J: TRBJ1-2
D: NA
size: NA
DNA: TGCGCCAGCAGCCATACTAGGACGGATAACTATGGCTACACCTTC
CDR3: CASSHTRTDNYGYTF

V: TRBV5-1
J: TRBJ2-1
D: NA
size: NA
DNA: TGCGCCAGCAGCTTGGGGGATCGGGATGAGCAGTTCTTC
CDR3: CASSLGDRDEQFF

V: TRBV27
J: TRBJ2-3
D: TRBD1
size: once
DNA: TGTGCCAGCAGAGACAGGGGACACCGTCTAAGATATTCCACAGATACGCAGTATTTT
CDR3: CASRDRGHRLRYSTDTQYF

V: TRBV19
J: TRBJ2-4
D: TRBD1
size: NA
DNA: TGTGCCAGTAGTATAGGAATGACAGGGGGAGCCAAAAACATTCAGTACTTC
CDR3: CASSIGMTGGAKNIQYF

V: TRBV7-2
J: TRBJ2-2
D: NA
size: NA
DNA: TGTGCCAGCAGCTTAGTAGGCGGGAACACCGGGGAGCTGTTTTTT
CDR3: CASSLVGGNTGELFF

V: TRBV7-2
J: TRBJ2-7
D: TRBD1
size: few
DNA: TGTGCCAGCAGCCCTGACAGGGCTTCGTGGGAGCAGTACTTC
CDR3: CASSPDRASWEQYF